The 7 T cell receptor beta chains reported below all come from one sample, sequenced in a study of blood T cell repertoires in COVID-19 (dated by TCRdb to 2020 to 2022). Library prep was done by the immunoSEQ multiplex PCR assay. TCRdb took this table from immuneACCESS and kept in-frame rearrangements with V and J called. Such tables lack part of the clones; where checked against another copy, unresolved V genes explain under half of the gap, and the rest is unexplained. The sample table holds more than 90,000 clones, of which approximately 84% were seen once. The top ten constitute 24% of the sample. The specimen was peripheral blood. The receptors come from a human donor in a cohort sampled during active COVID-19.

This clone was picked up one time. This chain connects TRBV7-6 to TRBJ1-3; D may be TRBD1 (6 bases). Germline CDR1 and CDR2: SGHVS and FNYEAQ. The CDR3 loop spans 15 amino acids. V was cut by 5 bases and J by 0 bases, with 11 bases left in between. The CDR3 sequence: CASSLQGHSGNTIYF. For the CDR3, the DNA is TGTGCCAGCAGCCTTCAGGGGCACTCTGGAAACACCATATATTTT.

There are a few counts of this clone. The chain employs TRBV2 and TRBJ2-5; TRBD2 aligns across 16 bases. CDR1 and CDR2 (germline): SNHLY, FYNNEI. With 2 bases clipped from V and 4 bases from J, the junction kept 10 bases outside the gene matches. The CDR3 runs to 19 residues. CDR3 region: CASSESGLAGGPERETQYF. The CDR3 coding sequence is TGTGCCAGCAGTGAATCGGGACTAGCGGGGGGGCCTGAGAGAGAGACCCAGTACTTC.

V usage is TRBV3-1 (or the pseudogene TRBV3-2) and J usage is TRBJ2-3, with TRBD2 matching over 15 bases. CDR3 length: 18 residues. With 0 bases clipped from V and 5 bases from J, the junction kept 6 bases outside the gene matches. Germline-derived CDR1 and CDR2 are LGHDT and YNNKEL (reference sequence). The chain's CDR3 is CASSQDRTSGGAIDTQYF. The CDR3 coding sequence is TGTGCCAGCAGCCAAGATCGGACTAGCGGGGGGGCCATAGATACGCAGTATTTT.

The chain links TRBV2 to TRBJ2-7, with 9 bases lining up with TRBD2. V lost 8 bases to trimming and J lost 0 bases; unmatched junction nucleotides: 8. CDR3 length equals 15 residues. The V gene's germline CDR1 is SNHLY and CDR2 FYNNEI. The CDR3 sequence: CASLQAGGLSYEQYF. Here the CDR3 DNA reads TGTGCCAGCCTTCAAGCGGGAGGCCTCTCCTACGAGCAGTACTTC.

V usage is TRBV7-8 and J usage is TRBJ2-5; 11 bases are a match to TRBD2. CDR1 SGHVS and CDR2 FQNEAQ come from the germline V gene. This CDR3 spans 14 amino acids. V lost 1 base and J lost 5; bases outside the gene matches: 0. CDR3 sequence reads: CASSLGTSGETQYF. CDR3 DNA: TGTGCCAGCAGCTTAGGGACTAGCGGGGAGACCCAGTACTTC.

In this sample, this clone turned up a few times. The chain couples TRBV18 to TRBJ2-7; D remains ambiguous. This CDR3 spans 12 amino acids. Germline values: CDR1 KGHSH, CDR2 LQKENI. The V and J ends lost 3 bases and 6 bases respectively, with 9 bases between them. CDR3 loop: CASSPASPEQYF. The DNA of the CDR3 is TGTGCCAGCTCACCCGCGAGTCCCGAGCAGTACTTC.

The chain joins TRBV5-1 to TRBJ2-5; 7 nucleotides align to TRBD1. This CDR3 is built from 16 residues. Germline assignment: CDR1 SGHRS and CDR2 YFSETQ. V shed 4 bases, J shed 1 base, and the junction held 10 bases outside the gene matches. The CDR3 DNA sequence: TGCGCCAGCAGCCCTCCCCAGGGGACAGCCCAAGAGACCCAGTACTTC. Translating it yields CASSPPQGTAQETQYF. The whole variable domain, filled in from reference TRBV5-1 and TRBJ2-5, reads KAGVTQTPRYLIKTRGQQVTLSCSPISGHRSVSWYQQTPGQGLQFLFEYFSETQRNKGNFPGRFSGRQFSNSRSEMNVSTLELGDSALYLCASSPPQGTAQETQYFGPGTRLLVL.